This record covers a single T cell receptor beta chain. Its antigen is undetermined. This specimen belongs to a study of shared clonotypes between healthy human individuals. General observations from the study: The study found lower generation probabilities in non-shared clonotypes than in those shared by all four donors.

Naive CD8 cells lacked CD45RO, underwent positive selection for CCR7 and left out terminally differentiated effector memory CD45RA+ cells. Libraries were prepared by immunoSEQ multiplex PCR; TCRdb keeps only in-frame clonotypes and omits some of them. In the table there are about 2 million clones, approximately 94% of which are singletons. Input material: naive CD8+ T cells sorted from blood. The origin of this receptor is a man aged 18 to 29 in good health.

The CDR3 coding sequence is TGCGCCAGCAGTATAGCGGGGGGCACCGGGGAGCTGTTTTTT. Translated: CASSIAGGTGELFF. The chain has TRBV10-1 and TRBJ2-2, with 10 bases matching TRBD2. V was pared by 5 bases and J by 4 bases, with 1 base of the junction left unmatched. The V gene's germline CDR1 is WNHNN and CDR2 SYGVQD (reference sequence). This CDR3 is built from 14 residues.